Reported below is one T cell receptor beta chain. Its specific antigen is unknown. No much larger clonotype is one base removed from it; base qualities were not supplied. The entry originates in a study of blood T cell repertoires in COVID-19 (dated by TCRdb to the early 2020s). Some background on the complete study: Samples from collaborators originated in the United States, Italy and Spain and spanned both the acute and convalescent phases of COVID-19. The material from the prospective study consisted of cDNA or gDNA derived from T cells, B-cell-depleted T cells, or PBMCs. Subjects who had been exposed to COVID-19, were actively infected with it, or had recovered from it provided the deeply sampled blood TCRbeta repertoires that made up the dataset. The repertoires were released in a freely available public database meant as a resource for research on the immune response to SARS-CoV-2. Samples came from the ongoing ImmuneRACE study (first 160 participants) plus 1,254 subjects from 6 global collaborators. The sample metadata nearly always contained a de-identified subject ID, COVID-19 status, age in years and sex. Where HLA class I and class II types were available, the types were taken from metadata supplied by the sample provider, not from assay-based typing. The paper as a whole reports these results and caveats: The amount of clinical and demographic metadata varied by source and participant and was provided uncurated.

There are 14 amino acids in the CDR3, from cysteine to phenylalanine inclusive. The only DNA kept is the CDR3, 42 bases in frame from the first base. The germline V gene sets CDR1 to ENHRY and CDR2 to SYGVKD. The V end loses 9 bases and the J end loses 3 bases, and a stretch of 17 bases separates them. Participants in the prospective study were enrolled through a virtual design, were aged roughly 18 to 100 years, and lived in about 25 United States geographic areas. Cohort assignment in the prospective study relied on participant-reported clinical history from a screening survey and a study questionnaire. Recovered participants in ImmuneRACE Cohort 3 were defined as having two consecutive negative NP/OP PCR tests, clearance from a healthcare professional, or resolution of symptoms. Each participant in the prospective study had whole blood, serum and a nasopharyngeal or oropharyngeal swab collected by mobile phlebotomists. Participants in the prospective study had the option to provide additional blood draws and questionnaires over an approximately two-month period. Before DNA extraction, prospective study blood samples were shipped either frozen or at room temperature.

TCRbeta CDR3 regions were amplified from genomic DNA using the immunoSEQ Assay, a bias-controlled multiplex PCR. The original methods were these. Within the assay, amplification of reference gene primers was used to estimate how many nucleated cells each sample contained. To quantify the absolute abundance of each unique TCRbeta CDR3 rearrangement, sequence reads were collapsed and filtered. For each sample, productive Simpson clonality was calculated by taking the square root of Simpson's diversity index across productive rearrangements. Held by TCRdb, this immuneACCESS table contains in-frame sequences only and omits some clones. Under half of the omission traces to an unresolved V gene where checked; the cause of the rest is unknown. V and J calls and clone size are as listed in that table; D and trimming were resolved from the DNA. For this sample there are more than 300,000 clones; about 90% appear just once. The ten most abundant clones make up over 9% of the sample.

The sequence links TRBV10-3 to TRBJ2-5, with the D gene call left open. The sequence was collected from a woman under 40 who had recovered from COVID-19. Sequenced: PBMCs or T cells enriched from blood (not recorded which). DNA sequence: TGTGCCATGGCCAGTAGAGGCGACGAAGAGACCCAGTACTTC. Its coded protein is CAMASRGDEETQYF.